A single sample gave rise to the 12 T cell receptor beta chains below, sequenced in a study of control samples from healthy donors and cancer patients (dated by TCRdb to between 2020 and 2021). The protocol used for the library was the immunoSEQ multiplex PCR assay. This is the immuneACCESS table as TCRdb keeps it, with only in-frame sequences that have V and J called. A part of the clones is gone; compared with another copy, unresolved V genes explain less than half, and the rest is unexplained. The sample contains 150,000 to 200,000 clones, 85% to 95% of them found a single time. The top ten clonotypes cover over 1.1% of the sample. Sequencing was done on a sample of blood. All receptors derive from a man aged 25 to 40 in good health.

The sample holds a few counts of this clone. The chain has TRBV10-3 and TRBJ1-2; D possibly corresponds to TRBD1 (5 bases). The CDR3 is made up of 11 amino acids. CDR1 is ENHRY and CDR2 is SYGVKD in the germline V gene. V gave up 8 bases and J gave up 7 bases, with 11 bases separating them. The CDR3 loop is CAIASRAGYTF. CDR3 coding DNA: TGTGCCATCGCATCCAGGGCTGGCTACACCTTC.

This clone was seen more than once but under ten times. The V call is TRBV14, the J call TRBJ2-4, with D tentatively TRBD2 (5 bases). The germline gives CDR1 SGHDN, CDR2 FVKESK. The length of the CDR3 is 15 residues. Trimming cost V 4 bases and J 8 bases, with 18 bases left between them. The CDR3 region is CASSLGAASTHIQYF. The DNA of the CDR3 is TGTGCCAGCAGCCTAGGAGCGGCTAGCACCCACATTCAGTACTTC.

This clone was seen once. This chain uses TRBV7-9 with TRBJ1-1; D is ambiguous. CDR3 length equals 13 residues. From germline, CDR1 is SEHNR and CDR2 FQNEAQ (reference sequence). Trimming pared 2 bases from V and 1 base from J, leaving 5 bases between. In DNA form, the CDR3 reads TGTGCCAGCAGCTTATCCTCGAACACTGAAGCTTTCTTT. Its translation is CASSLSSNTEAFF.

This clone was counted a single time. This chain joins TRBV27 and TRBJ1-1; D not resolved. Trimming pared 7 bases from V and 0 bases from J, leaving 12 bases between. This CDR3 spans 14 amino acids. Germline values: CDR1 MNHEY, CDR2 SMNVEV (reference sequence). The CDR3 loop reads CASMVLGMNTEAFF. The CDR3, as DNA: TGTGCCAGCATGGTTTTGGGGATGAACACTGAAGCTTTCTTT.

V gene TRBV6-2 or TRBV6-3 combines with J gene TRBJ1-5, with TRBD1 as a possible D gene (5 bases). This CDR3 is built from 18 residues. Germline assignment: CDR1 MNHEY and CDR2 SVGEGT. V dropped 0 bases and J dropped 5 bases, with 20 bases sitting between them. CDR3 bases: TGTGCCAGCAGTTACTCCTTTACTGCGACAGTAATACATCAGCCCCAGCATTTT. Residues: CASSYSFTATVIHQPQHF.

The rearrangement links TRBV5-4 to TRBJ2-3; 10 nucleotides line up with TRBD2. V was pared by 2 bases and J by 6 bases, with 9 bases of the junction left unmatched. The germline V gene has CDR1 SGHNT and CDR2 YYREEE (reference sequence). The CDR3 consists of 16 residues. The CDR3 is CASSFIAGGRRDTQYF. In DNA form, the CDR3 reads TGTGCCAGCAGCTTCATAGCGGGGGGCCGGAGGGATACGCAGTATTTT.

The J gene is TRBJ2-3, the V gene TRBV12-3 or TRBV12-4; D uncertain. This CDR3 has 9 amino acids. V was clipped by 6 bases and J by 8 bases, with 3 bases between them. The CDR3 loop reads CASRVTQYF. CDR3 in DNA: TGTGCCAGCAGGGTTACGCAGTATTTT.

This clone was counted only a few times. The V and J genes are TRBV30 and TRBJ1-2; D not resolved. CDR3 size: 11 residues. Per the germline V gene, CDR1 is GTSNPN and CDR2 is SVGIG (reference sequence). V gave up 2 bases and J gave up 8 bases, with 9 bases separating them. The CDR3 is CAWSHPAGYTF. In DNA form, the CDR3 reads TGTGCCTGGAGTCACCCGGCCGGCTACACCTTC. Full variable domain (missing parts from reference TRBV30 and TRBJ1-2): SQTIHQWPATLVQPVGSPLSLECTVEGTSNPNLYWYRQAAGRGLQLLFYSVGIGQISSEVPQNLSASRPQDRQFILSSKKLLLSDSGFYLCAWSHPAGYTFGSGTRLTVV.

The V and J genes are TRBV9 and TRBJ2-5; D gene uncertain. Germline lookup yields CDR1 SGDLS and CDR2 YYNGEE. With 0 bases removed from V and 5 bases from J, the gap between germline ends came to 8 bases. The CDR3 covers 13 residues. The CDR3 spells CASSVDIRETQYF. The CDR3 bases are TGTGCCAGCAGCGTAGATATTAGGGAGACCCAGTACTTC.

The chain has TRBV15 and TRBJ2-7, with D possibly being TRBD1 or TRBD2 (5 bases each). The CDR3 spans 15 residues. V lost 0 bases, J lost 2 bases, and 11 bases lay in between. Germline CDR1 is LNHNV and CDR2 is YYDKDF (reference sequence). CDR3 DNA sequence: TGTGCCACCAGCAGAGATGTGGGGACCACCTACGAGCAGTACTTC. It yields the protein CATSRDVGTTYEQYF.

Turning to this clone: Other nucleotide sequences from this sample produce the same CDR3. V is TRBV4-2 and J is TRBJ2-7, with D perhaps matching TRBD1 or TRBD2 (5 bases each). CDR3 length: 16 amino acids. Per germline, CDR1 LGHNA and CDR2 YNFKEQ. V was pared by 4 bases and J by 5 bases, with 21 bases between. The CDR3 DNA sequence: TGTGCCAGCAGCCGGACGACTGGGCAGGGAGACAACGAGCAGTACTTC. It encodes CASSRTTGQGDNEQYF.

This chain connects TRBV6-2 or TRBV6-3 to TRBJ1-6; 8 bases are shared with TRBD1. Trimming took 5 bases from V and 7 from J; bases not matched to a gene: 4. This CDR3 is built from 14 residues. Germline CDR1 reads MNHEY; CDR2 reads SVGEGT. CDR3 residues: CASSRQGTNSPLHF. CDR3 sequence (DNA): TGTGCCAGCAGTCGACAGGGGACCAATTCACCCCTCCACTTT.